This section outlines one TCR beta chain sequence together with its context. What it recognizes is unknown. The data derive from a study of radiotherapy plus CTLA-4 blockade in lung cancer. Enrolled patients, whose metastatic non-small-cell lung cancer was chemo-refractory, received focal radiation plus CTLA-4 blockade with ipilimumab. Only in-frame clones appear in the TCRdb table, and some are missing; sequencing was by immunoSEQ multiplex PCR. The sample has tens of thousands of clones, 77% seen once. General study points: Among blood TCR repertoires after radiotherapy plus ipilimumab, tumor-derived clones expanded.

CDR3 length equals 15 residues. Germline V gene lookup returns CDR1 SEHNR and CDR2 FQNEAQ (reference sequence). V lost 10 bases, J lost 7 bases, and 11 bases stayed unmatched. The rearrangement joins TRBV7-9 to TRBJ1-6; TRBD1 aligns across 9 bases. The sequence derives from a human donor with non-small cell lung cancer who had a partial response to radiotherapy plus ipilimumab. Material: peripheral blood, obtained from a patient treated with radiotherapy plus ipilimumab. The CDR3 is CATQPAGTGNSPLHF. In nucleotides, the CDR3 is TGTGCCACCCAACCGGCCGGGACAGGGAATTCACCCCTCCACTTT.